The 14 T cell receptor delta chains below all came from one sample that was sequenced in a study of γδ T cells in repeated Plasmodium falciparum infection (dated by TCRdb to the early 2020s). For bulk TCR repertoire analysis, Vgamma9/Vdelta2+ and Vdelta2-negative gammadelta T cell populations were flow-sorted out of peripheral blood mononuclear cells. Library preparation was by multiplex PCR. Sequencing was carried out with an Illumina MiSeq. Identical DNA sequences were merged into single rows after TCRdb reprocessed the public reads with CATT. Counted in this sample were around 50,000 delta-chain clones; 1.5% to 2% of them appeared once. The ten largest account for 6.5% to 9.5% of the sample. The sequencing input was gamma-delta T cells from blood. The origin of the receptors is a pool of human donors (malaria-infected and uninfected, not separated).

This clone occurred a few times. For this DNA, TCRdb reports the protein of a much larger clone, which diverges at residue 16, most likely from a read error; the protein presented here is translated directly from the DNA. The V gene is TRDV1, the J gene TRDJ1; 9 bases match TRDD3. TCRdb does not report a J gene; here it was assigned by matching the DNA to germline references. Germline-derived CDR1 and CDR2 are TSWWSYY and QGS. Germline trimming cut 3 bases from V and 5 bases from J; bases unmatched to any gene: 25. CDR3 length: 21 residues. The CDR3 region has the DNA TGTGCTCTTGGGGAGGGAACCCTTCGCCCTGCTAGGTGGGGGATAAGAGATAAACTCATCTTT. As protein: CALGEGTLRPARWGIRDKLIF.

As concerns this clone: TCRdb shows a much larger clone's protein in place of this DNA's translation, and the two differ at residue 15, likely through a read error; the protein shown is translated from the DNA. The chain combines TRDV2 with TRDJ1, with 12 bases that match TRDD3. No J gene was available from TCRdb, and it was assigned here by a germline match of the DNA. CDR3 length equals 19 residues. Germline V CDR1 and CDR2: GEAIGNYY, EKD. Here the CDR3 reads CACDTLRLGDTGHTNKLIF. As DNA, the CDR3 is TGTGCCTGTGACACTCTACGACTGGGGGATACAGGTCACACCAATAAACTCATCTTT.

A few counts support this clone. The protein held in TCRdb is that of a much larger clone and does not match this DNA's translation at residue 16, likely because of a read error; the protein shown is translated from the DNA. The V and J genes are TRDV1 and TRDJ1; possibly TRDD2 or TRDD3 for D (6 bases each). TCRdb is silent on the J gene; assignment here came from matching the DNA to germline. Germline V CDR1 and CDR2: TSWWSYY, QGS. The CDR3 sequence is 22 residues long. Between the trimmed V and J ends, which lost 0 bases and 1 base, there was a span of 30 bases. The CDR3 region is CALGELVLSYALGGASTDKLIF. In DNA, the CDR3 is TGTGCTCTTGGGGAACTAGTCTTATCCTACGCCTTGGGGGGCGCAAGCACCGATAAACTCATCTTT.

Notes on this clone: The protein TCRdb gives is from a much larger clone and does not agree with this DNA's translation at residue 3, likely a read error; the protein shown here comes from the DNA. V gene TRDV1 combines with J gene TRDJ1; 9 bases fit TRDD2. The J gene is absent in TCRdb and was assigned here via DNA matching to germline. Germline loops: CDR1 TSWWSYY, CDR2 QGS. CDR3 length equals 23 residues. CDR3 coding DNA: TGTGCTCCTGGGGAACATTGTTGTAGGCCTTCCTACTCCTACGGGGGATACACCGATAAACTCATCTTT. Translated: CAPGEHCCRPSYSYGGYTDKLIF.

This clone was observed a few times. TCRdb assigns this DNA the protein of a much larger clone, which departs from its translation at residue 15; this likely reflects a read error, and the protein shown comes from translating the DNA. The genes are TRDV1 and TRDJ2, with D maybe TRDD3 (6 bases). V was cut by 0 bases and J by 10 bases, with 27 bases left in between. The CDR3 runs 19 residues. CDR1 and CDR2 from the germline V gene are TSWWSYY and QGS. The CDR3 sequence is CALGELGPTPSGIEQQLFF. The CDR3 DNA sequence: TGTGCTCTTGGGGAACTGGGTCCGACCCCCTCGGGGATCGAACAACAACTCTTCTTT.

With regard to this clone: TCRdb has a much larger clone's protein, which differs at residue 12 from the translation of this DNA, likely because of a read error; what is shown is the protein translated from the DNA. The chain is built from TRDV1 and TRDJ1; 7 nucleotides line up with TRDD2. The J gene was missing in TCRdb and was found by matching the end of the DNA to germline. The germline V gene encodes CDR1 TSWWSYY and CDR2 QGS. CDR3 size: 15 residues. CDR3 amino acids: CALGEPRFLSDRLIF. The CDR3 DNA reads TGTGCTCTTGGGGAGCCGCGCTTCCTAAGCGATAGACTCATCTTT.

This clone was counted a few times. The protein held in TCRdb is that of a much larger clone and does not match this DNA's translation at residue 16, likely because of a read error; the protein shown is translated from the DNA. The chain links TRDV1 to TRDJ1; 9 positions match TRDD3. Assignment of the J gene here rests on matching the DNA to germline, because TCRdb gives none. Germline assignment: CDR1 TSWWSYY and CDR2 QGS. The CDR3 has 24 amino acids. The V gene end was trimmed by 5 bases and the J gene end by 1 base; junction bases not matched to a gene: 32. CDR3 in amino acids: CALGILLGAFPRTGGLGSTDKLIF. In DNA, the CDR3 is TGTGCTCTTGGGATTCTTCTAGGGGCCTTTCCTAGGACTGGGGGACTTGGAAGCACCGATAAACTCATCTTT.

On this clone itself: The likely explanation is a read error, given a far larger clone one base away. Within the sample, other DNA sequences also encode this same CDR3. J is TRDJ1 and V is TRDV1, with D possibly being TRDD2 (7 bases). Here the J gene was assigned by germline matching of the DNA, as TCRdb has none. The CDR3 extends over 20 amino acids. Germline CDR1 TSWWSYY, CDR2 QGS. This CDR3 is CALGDPSSVGGLLYTDKLIF. In nucleotides, the CDR3 is TGCGCTCTTGGGGATCCTTCCTCCGTCGGGGGGCTTCTGTACACCGATAAACTCATCTTT.

This clone has only a few counts. The protein that TCRdb holds for this DNA derives from a much larger clone and differs from the translated DNA at residue 14, which likely indicates a read error; the protein shown here is translated from the DNA. This chain links TRDV1 with TRDJ1; 9 bases match TRDD2. TCRdb records no J gene; here it was assigned by comparing the DNA to germline. The CDR3 runs 25 residues. The V gene's germline CDR1 is TSWWSYY and CDR2 QGS. Losses at the gene ends were 2 bases for V and 0 bases for J; bases not matched to a gene: 31. The CDR3 DNA is TGTGCTCTTGGGGAAGGCCGCGCGAGGACCTTCCTACGTAGGTGGGGGAACGTGTACACCGATAAACTCATCTTT. This sequence encodes CALGEGRARTFLRRWGNVYTDKLIF.

In this sample, this clone turned up a few times. TCRdb records a much larger clone's protein for this DNA, with a difference at residue 17 that likely arises from a read error; the protein given is the translation of the DNA. The V gene reported is TRDV1; the J gene is uncalled; the table gives TRDD3 as D, unverified against the DNA. Germline V gene sequence: CDR1 TSWWSYY, CDR2 QGS. The CDR3 spans 19 residues. The CDR3 DNA sequence: TGTGCTCTTGGGGAAGGCTATTCCTACCTTTACCCGCAACGCGATAAACCCATCTTT. As protein: CALGEGYSYLYPQRDKPIF.

At least ten counts were recorded for this clone. The chain joins TRDV2 to TRDJ3; D perhaps matches TRDD1 (5 bases). TCRdb is silent on the J gene; assignment here came from matching the DNA to germline. The CDR3 extends over 18 amino acids. Germline CDR1 GEAIGNYY, CDR2 EKD. V shed 4 bases and J shed 1 base, with 16 bases lying between them. Here the CDR3 reads CACESLKFSSWDTRQMFF. The CDR3 DNA reads as TGTGCCTGTGAGTCCCTGAAATTTTCGTCCTGGGACACCCGACAGATGTTTTTC.

This clone came up many times. This chain links TRDV1 with TRDJ1, with D tentatively TRDD2 or TRDD3 (5 bases each). The CDR3 sequence is 19 residues long. V was trimmed by 6 bases and J by 4 bases, leaving 30 bases between them. From germline, CDR1 is TSWWSYY and CDR2 QGS. The CDR3 DNA follows: TGTGCTCTTGGCAGGCCTCCTCACCGCCTACCCGCTGGATACGATAAACTCATCTTT. It specifies CALGRPPHRLPAGYDKLIF.

This clone was seen a few times. This DNA translates differently at residue 10 from the TCRdb protein, which is that of a much larger clone; a read error is likely, and the protein shown is the DNA's own translation. The rearrangement uses TRDV1 and TRDJ1; 11 bases agree with TRDD3. Germline CDR1 TSWWSYY, CDR2 QGS. V was pared by 1 base and J by 7 bases, with 17 bases of the junction left unmatched. This CDR3 is 19 amino acids long. CDR3 protein: CALGEPYVEELGDTRKLIF. As DNA, the CDR3 is TGTGCTCTTGGGGAACCCTACGTAGAGGAGCTGGGGGATACCCGTAAACTCATCTTT.

This clone has at least ten counts. The J gene is TRDJ1, the V gene TRDV1; 8 positions match TRDD3. CDR1 and CDR2 from the germline V gene are TSWWSYY and QGS. The junction had 34 bases not matched to a gene; V was cut back by 2 bases and J by 5 bases. The CDR3 loop spans 24 amino acids. The CDR3 here is CALGEWRLNLSPRPMWGIGDKLIF. Here the CDR3 DNA reads TGTGCTCTTGGGGAATGGAGACTAAACCTCTCTCCCCGACCTATGTGGGGGATTGGGGATAAACTCATCTTT.